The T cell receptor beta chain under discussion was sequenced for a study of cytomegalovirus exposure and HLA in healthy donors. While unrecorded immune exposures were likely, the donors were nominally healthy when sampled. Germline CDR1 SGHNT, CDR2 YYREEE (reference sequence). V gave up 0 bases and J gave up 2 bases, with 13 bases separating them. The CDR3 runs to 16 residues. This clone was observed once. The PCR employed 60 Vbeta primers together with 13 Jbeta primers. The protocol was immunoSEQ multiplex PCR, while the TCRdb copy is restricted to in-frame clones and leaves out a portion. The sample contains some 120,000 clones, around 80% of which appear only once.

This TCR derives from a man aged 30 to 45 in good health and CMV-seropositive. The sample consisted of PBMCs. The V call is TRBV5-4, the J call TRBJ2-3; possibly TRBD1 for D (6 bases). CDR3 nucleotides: TGTGCCAGCAGCTTGGATAGCAGGGGTTACACAGATACGCAGTATTTT. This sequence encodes CASSLDSRGYTDTQYF.